This T cell receptor beta chain was profiled in a study of blood T cell repertoires in COVID-19. Method: immunoSEQ multiplex PCR; TCRdb's copy keeps in-frame clones and lacks some. The sample includes around 230,000 clones, approximately 90% of them seen just once. The CDR3 consists of 11 residues. As regards this clone: Mismatch with germline at one junction end may stem from a read error.

This receptor was obtained from a man between 40 and 49 years old with acute or convalescent COVID-19. The rearrangement joins TRBV12-3 or TRBV12-4 to TRBJ1-1, with no clear D. Specimen: peripheral blood. For the CDR3, the DNA is TGTGCCAGCACCTCCGGTTTAGCTTCTGACTTT. Residues: CASTSGLASDF.